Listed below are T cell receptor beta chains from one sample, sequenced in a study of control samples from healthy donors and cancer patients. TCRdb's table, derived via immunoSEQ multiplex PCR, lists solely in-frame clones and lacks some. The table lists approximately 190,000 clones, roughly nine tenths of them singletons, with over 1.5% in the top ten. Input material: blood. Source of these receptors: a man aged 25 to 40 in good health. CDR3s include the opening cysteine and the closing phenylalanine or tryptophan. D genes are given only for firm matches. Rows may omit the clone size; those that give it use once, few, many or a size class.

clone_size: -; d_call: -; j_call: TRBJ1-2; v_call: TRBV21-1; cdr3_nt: TGTGCCTGGGATCGGGGTTTCGGGGGCTACACCTTC; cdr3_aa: CAWDRGFGGYTF
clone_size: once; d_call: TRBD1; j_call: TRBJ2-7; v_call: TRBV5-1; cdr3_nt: TGCGCCAGCAGCTCTGGACAGGGGGAAATTTACGAGCAGTACTTC; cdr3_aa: CASSSGQGEIYEQYF
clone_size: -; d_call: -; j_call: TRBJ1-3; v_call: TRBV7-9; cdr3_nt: TGTGCCAGCAGTTCGGACTCTGGAAACACCATATATTTT; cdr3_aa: CASSSDSGNTIYF
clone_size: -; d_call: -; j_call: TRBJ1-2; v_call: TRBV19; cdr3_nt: TGTGCCAGTAGTTCCGAGCCGGAGGATTGGGGCTACACCTTC; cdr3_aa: CASSSEPEDWGYTF
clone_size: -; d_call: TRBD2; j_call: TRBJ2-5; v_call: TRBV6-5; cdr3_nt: TGTGCCAGCAGTTACTCGGCGGGGGGGCCGGAGACCCAGTACTTC; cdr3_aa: CASSYSAGGPETQYF
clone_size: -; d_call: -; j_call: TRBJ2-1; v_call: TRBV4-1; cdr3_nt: TGCGCCAGCAGAGGAAGAACCACTGGAGTCAATGAGCAGTTCTTC; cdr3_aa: CASRGRTTGVNEQFF
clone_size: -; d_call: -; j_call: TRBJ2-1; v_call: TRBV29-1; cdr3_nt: TGCAGCGTTGGACAGCTTAACTCCTACAATGAGCAGTTCTTC; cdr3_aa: CSVGQLNSYNEQFF
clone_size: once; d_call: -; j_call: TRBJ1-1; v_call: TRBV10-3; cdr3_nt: TGTGCCATCAGTGCACAGGGCTTCAGCACTGAAGCTTTCTTT; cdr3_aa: CAISAQGFSTEAFF
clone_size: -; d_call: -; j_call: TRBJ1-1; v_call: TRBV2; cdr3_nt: TGTGCCAGCAGGCCCACAATAAGGCCGGGAGCTTTCTTT; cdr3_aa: CASRPTIRPGAFF
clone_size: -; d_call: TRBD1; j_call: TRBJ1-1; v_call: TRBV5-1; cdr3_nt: TGCGCCAGCAGCTTGCAGGGGGTCGGCACTGAAGCTTTCTTT; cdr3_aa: CASSLQGVGTEAFF
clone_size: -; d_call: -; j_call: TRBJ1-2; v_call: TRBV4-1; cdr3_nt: TGCGCCAGCAGCCAAACCAGTTACTTTTTTGACTATGGCTACACCTTC; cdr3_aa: CASSQTSYFFDYGYTF
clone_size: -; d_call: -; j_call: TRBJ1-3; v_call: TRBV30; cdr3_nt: TGTGCCTGGAGTGACAGATCCTCTGGAAACACCATATATTTT; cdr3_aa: CAWSDRSSGNTIYF
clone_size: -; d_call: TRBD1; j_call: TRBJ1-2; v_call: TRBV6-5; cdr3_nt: TGTGCCAGCATGACAGGGGTGGTAGTTTATGGCTACACCTTC; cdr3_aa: CASMTGVVVYGYTF
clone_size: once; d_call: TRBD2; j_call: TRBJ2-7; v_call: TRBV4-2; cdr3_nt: TGTGCCAGCAGCCAAGATGCTAGCGGGTTCTCCTACGAGCAGTACTTC; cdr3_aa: CASSQDASGFSYEQYF
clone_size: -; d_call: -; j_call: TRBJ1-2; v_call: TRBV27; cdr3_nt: TGTGCCAGCAGTCCGCGCTCAGGGGTCTATGGCTACACCTTC; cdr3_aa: CASSPRSGVYGYTF
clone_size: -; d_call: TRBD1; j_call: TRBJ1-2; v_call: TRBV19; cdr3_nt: TGTGCCAGTAGTATGGGTATGACAGGGTACTATGGCTACACCTTC; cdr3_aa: CASSMGMTGYYGYTF
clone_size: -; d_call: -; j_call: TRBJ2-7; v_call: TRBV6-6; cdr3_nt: TGTGCCAGCAGCTCGGGAGAGGACAACGCCTACGAGCAGTACTTC; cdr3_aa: CASSSGEDNAYEQYF
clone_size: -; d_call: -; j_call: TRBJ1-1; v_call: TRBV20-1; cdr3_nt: TGCAGGGTAGACCCGAACACTGAAGCTTTCTTT; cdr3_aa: CRVDPNTEAFF
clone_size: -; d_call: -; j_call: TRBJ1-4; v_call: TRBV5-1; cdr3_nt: TGCGCCAGCAGCTGGGCGACAGGAGACTACGAAAAACTGTTTTTT; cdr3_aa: CASSWATGDYEKLFF
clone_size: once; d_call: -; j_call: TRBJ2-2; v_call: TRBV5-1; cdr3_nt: TGCGCCAGCAGAGTGTACCCGGCGTTCAACACCGGGGAGCTGTTTTTT; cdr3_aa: CASRVYPAFNTGELFF
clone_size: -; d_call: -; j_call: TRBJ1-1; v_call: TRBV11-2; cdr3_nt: TGTGCCAGCAGCTTCCCAGGGAACACTGAAGCTTTCTTT; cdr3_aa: CASSFPGNTEAFF
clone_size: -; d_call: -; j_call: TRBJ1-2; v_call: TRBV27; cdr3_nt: TGTGCCAGCAGCGAGCAGGGTATGTCTAATGGCTACACCTTC; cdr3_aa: CASSEQGMSNGYTF
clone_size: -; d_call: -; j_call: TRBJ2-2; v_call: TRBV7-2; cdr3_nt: TGTGCCAGCAGCTTAGCGACGGGTTCCGGGGAGCTGTTTTTT; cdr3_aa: CASSLATGSGELFF
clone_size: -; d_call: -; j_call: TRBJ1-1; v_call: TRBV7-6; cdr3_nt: TGTGCCAGCAGCCTAAGTAATCGAGCATGGGGCACTGAAGCTTTCTTT; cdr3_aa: CASSLSNRAWGTEAFF
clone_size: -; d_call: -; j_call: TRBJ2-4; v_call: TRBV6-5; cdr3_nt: TGTGCCAGCAGTCTAGGAGGGGGCGGCGGATCCACTCAGTACTTC; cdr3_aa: CASSLGGGGGSTQYF
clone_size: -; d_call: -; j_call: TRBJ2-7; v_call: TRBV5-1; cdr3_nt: TGCGCCAGCAGCTCAAACACCTACGAGCAGTACTTC; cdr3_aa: CASSSNTYEQYF
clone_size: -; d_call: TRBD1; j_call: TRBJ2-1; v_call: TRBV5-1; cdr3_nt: TGCGCCAGCAGCTGGGGGACAGGGGGCTCCTTGAATGAGCAGTTCTTC; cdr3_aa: CASSWGTGGSLNEQFF
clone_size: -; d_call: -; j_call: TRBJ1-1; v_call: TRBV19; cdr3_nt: TGTGCCAGTAGTATAGTTGGCAGCAACACTGAAGCTTTCTTT; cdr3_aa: CASSIVGSNTEAFF
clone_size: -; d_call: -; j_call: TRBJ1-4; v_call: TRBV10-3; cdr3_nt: TGTGCCATCAGTGAATCAGGACAGATCAATGAAAAACTGTTTTTT; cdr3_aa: CAISESGQINEKLFF
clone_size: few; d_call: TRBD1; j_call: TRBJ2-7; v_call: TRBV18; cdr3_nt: TGTGCCAGCTCACCACCCTCGGGACAGGGCTACGAGCAGTACTTC; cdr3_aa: CASSPPSGQGYEQYF
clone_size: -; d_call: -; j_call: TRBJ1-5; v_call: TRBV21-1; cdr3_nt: TGTGCCAGCCAAAAACCCAAACAGCCCCAGCATTTT; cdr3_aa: CASQKPKQPQHF
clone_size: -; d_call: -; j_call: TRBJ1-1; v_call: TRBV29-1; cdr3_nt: TGCAGCGTAAGGGTGAACACTGAAGCTTTCTTT; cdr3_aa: CSVRVNTEAFF
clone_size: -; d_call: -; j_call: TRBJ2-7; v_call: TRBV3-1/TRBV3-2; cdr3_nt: TGTGCCAGCAGCCGGACAAATGCCGAGCAGTACTTC; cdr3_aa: CASSRTNAEQYF
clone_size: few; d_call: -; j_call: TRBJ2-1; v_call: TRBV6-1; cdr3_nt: TGTGCCAGCAGTGAAGACCCCTCCGGGGGTGAGCAGTTCTTC; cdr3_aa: CASSEDPSGGEQFF
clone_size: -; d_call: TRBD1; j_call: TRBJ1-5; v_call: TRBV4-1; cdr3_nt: TGCGCCAGCAGCACCTACAGGGGAAGCAATCAGCCCCAGCATTTT; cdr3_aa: CASSTYRGSNQPQHF
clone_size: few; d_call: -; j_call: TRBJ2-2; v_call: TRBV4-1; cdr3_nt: TGCGCCAGCAGCCAAGCTATCCACAGGGGGGGGACCGGGGAGCTGTTTTTT; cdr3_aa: CASSQAIHRGGTGELFF
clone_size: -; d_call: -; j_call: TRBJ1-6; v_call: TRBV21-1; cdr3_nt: TGTGCCAGCAGCCCGCGACAGGGGAGGGCACCCCTCCACTTT; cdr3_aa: CASSPRQGRAPLHF
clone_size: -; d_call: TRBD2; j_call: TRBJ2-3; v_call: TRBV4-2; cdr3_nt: TGTGCCAGCAGCCAAGATCTGCGGGGGGGCCTTGCAGATACGCAGTATTTT; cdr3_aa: CASSQDLRGGLADTQYF
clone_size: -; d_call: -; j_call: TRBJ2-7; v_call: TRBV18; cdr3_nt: TGTGCCAGCTCACCGCGGGCCCGATACGAGCAGTACTTC; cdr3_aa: CASSPRARYEQYF
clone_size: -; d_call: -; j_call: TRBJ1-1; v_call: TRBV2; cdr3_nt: TGTGCCAGCAAGTCAACAGGGAGGATTTACCCTGAAGCTTTCTTT; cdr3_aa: CASKSTGRIYPEAFF
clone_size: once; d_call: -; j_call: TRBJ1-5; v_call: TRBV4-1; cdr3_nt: TGCGCCAGCAGCCAAGATCCCAGTTATAGCAATCAGCCCCAGCATTTT; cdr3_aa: CASSQDPSYSNQPQHF
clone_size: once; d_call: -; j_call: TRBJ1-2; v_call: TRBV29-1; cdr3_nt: TGCAGCGCGACATCGGGGGACGGCTACACCTTC; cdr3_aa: CSATSGDGYTF
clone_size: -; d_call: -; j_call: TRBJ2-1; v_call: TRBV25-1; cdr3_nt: TGTGCCAGCAGTGGACTGAGGGGCCATGAGCAGTTCTTC; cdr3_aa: CASSGLRGHEQFF
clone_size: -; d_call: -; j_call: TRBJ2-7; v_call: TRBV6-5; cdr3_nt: TGTGCCGGTAGCAGTGGAAGCTCCTACGAGCAGTACTTC; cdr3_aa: CAGSSGSSYEQYF
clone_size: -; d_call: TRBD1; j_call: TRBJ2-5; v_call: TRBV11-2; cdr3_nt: TGTGCCAGCAGCAAGGACAGGGGGGCTGAGACCCAGTACTTC; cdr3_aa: CASSKDRGAETQYF
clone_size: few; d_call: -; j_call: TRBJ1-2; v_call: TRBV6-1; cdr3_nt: TGTGCCAGCAGTGAAAGGGCGGCAACTAACTATGGCTACACCTTC; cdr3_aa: CASSERAATNYGYTF
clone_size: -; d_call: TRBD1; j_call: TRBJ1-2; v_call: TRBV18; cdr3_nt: TGTGCCAGCTCCCCTGACAGGGCTAACTATGGCTACACCTTC; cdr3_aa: CASSPDRANYGYTF